What follows is one T cell receptor (beta chain) and its context. The antigen remains undetermined. TCRdb analysed the reads with MiXCR anew, one entry per CDR3 protein. The repertoire holds about 830,000 distinct CDR3 sequences, over 25% seen once, with approximately 13% in the top ten. The sample belongs to a study of T cell repertoires in cytomegalovirus infection. The CDR3 consists of 16 residues. Per germline, CDR1 SNHLY and CDR2 FYNNEI. Trimming stripped 0 bases from V and 1 base from J, with 10 bases between. The specimen was cultured CD8+ T cells from PBMCs, collected from culture after CMV antigen stimulation. The chain employs TRBV2 and TRBJ1-3; D ambiguous. The TCR comes from a human donor in good health (CMV status not recorded). Some clones in this sample may be carry-over from other donors' samples. The CDR3 DNA sequence: TGTGCCAGCAGTGAAGCGCACCGCCTTTCTGGAAACACCATATATTTT. Its protein product is CASSEAHRLSGNTIYF. Combining the CDR3 with reference TRBV2 and TRBJ1-3 gives the whole variable domain EPEVTQTPSHQVTQMGQEVILRCVPISNHLYFYWYRQILGQKVEFLVSFYNNEISEKSEIFDDQFSVERPDGSNFTLKIRSTKLEDSAMYFCASSEAHRLSGNTIYFGEGSWLTVV.